This record looks at one T cell receptor (beta chain) sequence and its context. This sample stems from a study of blood T cell repertoires in COVID-19. The overall study: Sites in the United States, Italy and Spain provided acute and convalescent COVID-19 samples. T cells, B-cell-depleted T cells, or PBMCs provided the cDNA or gDNA that served as material.

The CDR3 runs to 14 residues. The V gene end was trimmed by 6 bases and the J gene end by 0 bases; junction bases not matched to a gene: 4. The germline V gene encodes CDR1 LNHDA and CDR2 SQIVND (reference sequence). As originally analysed: Reference gene primer amplification gave estimated nucleated cell counts. Generated by immunoSEQ multiplex PCR, the TCRdb table keeps only in-frame clones and is missing some. V, J and clone size are those of that table, while D and trimming were read from the DNA. The sample shows about 70,000 clones, approximately 85% of them seen only once. Sequenced: peripheral blood. This sequence originates from a man at least 80 years old with acute or convalescent COVID-19. V and J are TRBV19 and TRBJ2-5, with TRBD2 identical over 7 bases. CDR3 nucleotide sequence: TGTGCCAGTAGCGATGGGGGGGACCAAGAGACCCAGTACTTC. Translating gives CASSDGGDQETQYF.